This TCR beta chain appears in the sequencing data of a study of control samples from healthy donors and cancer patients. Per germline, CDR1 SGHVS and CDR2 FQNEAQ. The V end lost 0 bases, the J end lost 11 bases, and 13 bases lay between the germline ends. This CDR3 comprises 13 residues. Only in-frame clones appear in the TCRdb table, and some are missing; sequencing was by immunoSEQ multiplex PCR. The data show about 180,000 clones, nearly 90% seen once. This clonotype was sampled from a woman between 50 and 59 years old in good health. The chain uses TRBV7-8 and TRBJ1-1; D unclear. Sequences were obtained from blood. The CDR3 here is CASSLAGLAKAFF. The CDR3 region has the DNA TGTGCCAGCAGCTTAGCGGGATTAGCCAAGGCTTTCTTT. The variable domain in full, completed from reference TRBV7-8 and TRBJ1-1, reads GAGVSQSPRYKVAKRGQDVALRCDPISGHVSLFWYQQALGQGPEFLTYFQNEAQLDKSGLPSDRFFAERPEGSVSTLKIQRTQQEDSAVYLCASSLAGLAKAFFGQGTRLTVV.